The T cell receptor (beta chain) under discussion was sequenced for a study of cytomegalovirus exposure and HLA in healthy donors. Whole-study results and caveats: In vitro confirmation showed a few CMV-associated chains to be CMV antigen specific.

Repertoires were generated with immunoSEQ multiplex PCR, while TCRdb's copy carries only in-frame clones and drops some. The sample records approximately 200,000 clones, roughly 84% being singletons. A note on this clone: Its antigen is not identified.

It was the approximately 130-subject validation cohort, separate from the roughly 700-subject first cohort, to which the donors belonged. The sequenced sample consisted of PBMCs. The TCR comes from a man between 18 and 35 years old in good health and CMV-seropositive.

The DNA of the CDR3 is TGTGCCAGTAGTCCCACGACCAGGGGTTACACTGAAGCTTTCTTT. Its protein product is CASSPTTRGYTEAFF. The gene calls are TRBV19 and TRBJ1-1; possible D gene TRBD1, 6 bases. This CDR3 has 15 residues. V was pared by 5 bases and J by 3 bases, with 16 bases between. Germline assignment: CDR1 LNHDA and CDR2 SQIVND (reference sequence).